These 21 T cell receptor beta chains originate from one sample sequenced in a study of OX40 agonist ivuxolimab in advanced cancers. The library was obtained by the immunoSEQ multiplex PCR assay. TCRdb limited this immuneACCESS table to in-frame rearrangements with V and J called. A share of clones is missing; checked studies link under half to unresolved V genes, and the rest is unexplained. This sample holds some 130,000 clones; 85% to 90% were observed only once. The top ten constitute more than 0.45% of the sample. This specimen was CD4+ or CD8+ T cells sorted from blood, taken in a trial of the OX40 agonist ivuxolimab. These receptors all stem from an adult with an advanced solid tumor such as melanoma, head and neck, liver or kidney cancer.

CDR3 amino acids: CASSLVNTEAFF. In DNA form, the CDR3 reads TGTGCCAGCAGCTTAGTTAACACTGAAGCTTTCTTT. The rearrangement uses TRBV7-9 and TRBJ1-1; D ambiguous. Germline loops: CDR1 SEHNR, CDR2 FQNEAQ (reference sequence). The CDR3 runs 12 residues. V was pared by 1 base and J by 2 bases, with 2 bases between.

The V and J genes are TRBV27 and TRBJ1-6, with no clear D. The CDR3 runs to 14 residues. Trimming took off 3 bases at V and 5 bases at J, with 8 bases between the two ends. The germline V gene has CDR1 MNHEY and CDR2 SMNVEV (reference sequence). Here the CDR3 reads CASSLGRDNSPLHF. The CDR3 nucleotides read TGTGCCAGCAGTTTGGGCAGAGATAATTCACCCCTCCACTTT.

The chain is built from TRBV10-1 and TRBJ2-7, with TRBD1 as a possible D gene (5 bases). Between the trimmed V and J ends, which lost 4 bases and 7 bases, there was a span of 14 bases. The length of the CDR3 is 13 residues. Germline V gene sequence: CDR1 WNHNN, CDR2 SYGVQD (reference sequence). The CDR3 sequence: CASSGTLKGEQYF. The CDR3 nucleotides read TGCGCCAGCAGTGGGACATTAAAAGGGGAGCAGTACTTC.

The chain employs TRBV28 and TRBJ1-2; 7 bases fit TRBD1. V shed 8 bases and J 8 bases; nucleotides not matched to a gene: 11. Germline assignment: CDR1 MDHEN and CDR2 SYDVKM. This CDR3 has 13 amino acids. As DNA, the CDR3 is TGTGCCAGCGAAACTGAGGACAGGCGGGGCTACACCTTC. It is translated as CASETEDRRGYTF.

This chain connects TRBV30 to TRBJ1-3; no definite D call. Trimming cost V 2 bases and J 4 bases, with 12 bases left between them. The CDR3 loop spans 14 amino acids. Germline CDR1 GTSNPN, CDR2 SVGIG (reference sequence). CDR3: CAWSWQGDGNTIYF. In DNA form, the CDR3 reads TGTGCCTGGAGTTGGCAAGGCGACGGAAACACCATATATTTT.

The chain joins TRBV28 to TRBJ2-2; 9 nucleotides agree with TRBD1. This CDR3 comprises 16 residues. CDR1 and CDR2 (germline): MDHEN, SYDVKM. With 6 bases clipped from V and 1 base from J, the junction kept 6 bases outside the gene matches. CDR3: CASSPEGQGNTGELFF. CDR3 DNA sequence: TGTGCCAGCAGCCCAGAGGGACAGGGGAACACCGGGGAGCTGTTTTTT.

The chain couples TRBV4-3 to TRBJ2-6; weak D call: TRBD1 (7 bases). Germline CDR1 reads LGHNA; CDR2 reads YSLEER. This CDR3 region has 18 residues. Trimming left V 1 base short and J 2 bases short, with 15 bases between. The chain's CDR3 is CASSQVVRGTAGANVLTF. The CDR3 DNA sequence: TGCGCCAGCAGCCAAGTTGTCAGGGGGACTGCTGGGGCCAACGTCCTGACTTTC.

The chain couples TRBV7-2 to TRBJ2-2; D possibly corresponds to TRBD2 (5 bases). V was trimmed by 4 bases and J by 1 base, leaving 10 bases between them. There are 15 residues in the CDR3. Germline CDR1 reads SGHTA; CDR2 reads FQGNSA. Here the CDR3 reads CASSSQGLNTGELFF. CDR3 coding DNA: TGTGCCAGCAGCTCCCAAGGACTGAACACCGGGGAGCTGTTTTTT.

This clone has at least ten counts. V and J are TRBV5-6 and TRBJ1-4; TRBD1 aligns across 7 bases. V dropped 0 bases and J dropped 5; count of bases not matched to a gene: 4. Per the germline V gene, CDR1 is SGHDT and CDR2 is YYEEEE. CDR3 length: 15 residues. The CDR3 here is CASSLARGRNEKLFF. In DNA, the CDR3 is TGTGCCAGCAGCTTGGCCAGGGGGAGAAATGAAAAACTGTTTTTT. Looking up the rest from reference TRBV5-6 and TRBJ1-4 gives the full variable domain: DAGVTQSPTHLIKTRGQQVTLRCSPKSGHDTVSWYQQALGQGPQFIFQYYEEEERQRGNFPDRFSGHQFPNYSSELNVNALLLGDSALYLCASSLARGRNEKLFFGSGTQLSVL.

The CDR3 DNA is TGTGCCAGCAGTTCAGGGGGGAGCACAGATACGCAGTATTTT. It translates to CASSSGGSTDTQYF. The chain has TRBV28 and TRBJ2-3, with a possible D match to TRBD1 (7 bases). Trimming took off 4 bases at V and 0 bases at J, with 8 bases between the two ends. This CDR3 is 14 amino acids long. Germline V gives CDR1 MDHEN, CDR2 SYDVKM.

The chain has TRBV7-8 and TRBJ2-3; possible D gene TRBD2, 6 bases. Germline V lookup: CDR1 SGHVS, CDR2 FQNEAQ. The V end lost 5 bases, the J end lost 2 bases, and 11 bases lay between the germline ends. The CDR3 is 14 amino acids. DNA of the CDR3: TGTGCCAGCAGCGTTAGCGGATCCACAGATACGCAGTATTTT. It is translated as CASSVSGSTDTQYF.

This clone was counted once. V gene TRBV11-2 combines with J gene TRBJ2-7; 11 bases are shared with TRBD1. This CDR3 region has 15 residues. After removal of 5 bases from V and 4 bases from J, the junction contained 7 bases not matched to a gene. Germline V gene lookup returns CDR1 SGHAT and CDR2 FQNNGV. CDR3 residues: CASSTRDRGSYEQYF. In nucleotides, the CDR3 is TGTGCCAGCAGCACACGGGACAGGGGGTCTTACGAGCAGTACTTC.

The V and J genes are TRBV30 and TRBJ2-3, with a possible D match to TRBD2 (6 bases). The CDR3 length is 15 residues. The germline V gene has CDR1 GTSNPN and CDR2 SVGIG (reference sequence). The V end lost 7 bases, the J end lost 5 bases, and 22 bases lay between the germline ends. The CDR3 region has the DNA TGTGCCTTTTCGACCTGGGGCGGGGTAGGAGATACGCAGTATTTT. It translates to CAFSTWGGVGDTQYF.

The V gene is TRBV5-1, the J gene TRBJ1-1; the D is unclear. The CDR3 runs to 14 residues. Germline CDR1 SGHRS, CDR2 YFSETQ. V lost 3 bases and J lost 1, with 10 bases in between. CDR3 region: CASSSAGANTEAFF. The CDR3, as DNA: TGCGCCAGCAGCTCCGCAGGAGCGAACACTGAAGCTTTCTTT.

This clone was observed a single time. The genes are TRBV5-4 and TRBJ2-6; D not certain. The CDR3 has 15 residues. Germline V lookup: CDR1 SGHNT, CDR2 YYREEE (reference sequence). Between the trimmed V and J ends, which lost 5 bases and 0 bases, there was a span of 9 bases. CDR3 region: CASSSTVSGANVLTF. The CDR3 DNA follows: TGTGCCAGCAGTTCGACGGTCTCTGGGGCCAACGTCCTGACTTTC.

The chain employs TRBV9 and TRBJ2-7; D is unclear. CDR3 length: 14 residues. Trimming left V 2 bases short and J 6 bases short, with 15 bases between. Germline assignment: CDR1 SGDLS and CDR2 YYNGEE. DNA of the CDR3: TGTGCCAGCAGCGTCAACTCTTACCTGGGCGAGCAGTACTTC. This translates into CASSVNSYLGEQYF.

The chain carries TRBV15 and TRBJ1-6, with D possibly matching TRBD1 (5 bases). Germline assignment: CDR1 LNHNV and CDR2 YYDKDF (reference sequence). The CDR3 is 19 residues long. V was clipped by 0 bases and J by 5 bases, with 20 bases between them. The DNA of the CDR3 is TGTGCCACCAGCAGAGATTACGGGGGTTGGGGGGGGAATAATTCACCCCTCCACTTT. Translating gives CATSRDYGGWGGNNSPLHF.

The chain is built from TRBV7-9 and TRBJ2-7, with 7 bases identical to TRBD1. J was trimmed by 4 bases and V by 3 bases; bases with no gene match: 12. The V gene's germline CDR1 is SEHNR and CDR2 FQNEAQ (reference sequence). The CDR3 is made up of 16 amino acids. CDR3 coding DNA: TGTGCCAGCAGCTTGGGGCTTGGTGGGACAGTTTACGAGCAGTACTTC. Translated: CASSLGLGGTVYEQYF.

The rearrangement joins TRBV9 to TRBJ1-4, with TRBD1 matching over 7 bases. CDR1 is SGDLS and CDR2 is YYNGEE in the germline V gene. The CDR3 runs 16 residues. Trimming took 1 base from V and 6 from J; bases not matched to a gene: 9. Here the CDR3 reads CASSVKAGRGDEKLFF. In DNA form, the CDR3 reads TGTGCCAGCAGCGTAAAGGCAGGCAGGGGGGATGAAAAACTGTTTTTT. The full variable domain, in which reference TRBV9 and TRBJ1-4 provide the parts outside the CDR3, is DSGVTQTPKHLITATGQRVTLRCSPRSGDLSVYWYQQSLDQGLQFLIQYYNGEERAKGNILERFSAQQFPDLHSELNLSSLELGDSALYFCASSVKAGRGDEKLFFGSGTQLSVL.

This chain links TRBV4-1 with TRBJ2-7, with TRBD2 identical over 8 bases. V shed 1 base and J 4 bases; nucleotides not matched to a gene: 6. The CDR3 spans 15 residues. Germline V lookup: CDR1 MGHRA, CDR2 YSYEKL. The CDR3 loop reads CASSQAERGFYEQYF. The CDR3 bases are TGCGCCAGCAGCCAAGCGGAGCGGGGGTTTTACGAGCAGTACTTC.

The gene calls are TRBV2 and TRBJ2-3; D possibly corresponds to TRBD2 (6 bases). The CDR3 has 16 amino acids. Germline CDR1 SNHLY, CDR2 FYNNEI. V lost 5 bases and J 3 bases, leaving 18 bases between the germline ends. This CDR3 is CASSFGRGLGTDTQYF. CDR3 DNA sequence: TGTGCCAGCAGTTTCGGGAGAGGGCTAGGGACAGATACGCAGTATTTT.